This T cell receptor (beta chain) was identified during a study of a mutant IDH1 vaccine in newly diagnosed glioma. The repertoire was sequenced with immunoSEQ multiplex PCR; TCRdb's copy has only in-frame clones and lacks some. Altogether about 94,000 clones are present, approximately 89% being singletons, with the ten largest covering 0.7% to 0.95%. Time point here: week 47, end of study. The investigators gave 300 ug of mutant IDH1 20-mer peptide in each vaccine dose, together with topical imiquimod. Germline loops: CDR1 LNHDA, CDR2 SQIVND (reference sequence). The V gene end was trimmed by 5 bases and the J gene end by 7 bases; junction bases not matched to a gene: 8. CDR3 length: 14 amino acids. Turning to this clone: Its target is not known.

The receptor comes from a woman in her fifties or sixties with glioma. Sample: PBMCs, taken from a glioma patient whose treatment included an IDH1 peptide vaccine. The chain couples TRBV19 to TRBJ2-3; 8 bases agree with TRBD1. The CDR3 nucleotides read TGTGCCAGTAGTTTGCAGGGGGCTCCATATACGCAGTATTTT. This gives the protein CASSLQGAPYTQYF.